The 27 T cell receptor beta chains listed next were all sequenced from one sample in a study of radiation and T cells in renal cell carcinoma (TCRdb year 2020). Libraries were constructed by the immunoSEQ multiplex PCR assay. TCRdb stores this immuneACCESS table with in-frame sequences only. Part of the clones is absent; in the studies checked, under half of the shortfall reflects unresolved V genes, and no reason is known for the rest. This sample lists 130,000 to 150,000 clones; approximately 86% were detected once. Jointly, the top ten make up about a sixth of the sample. The sample's time point label, decoded: blood 4 weeks post-SBRT, at nephrectomy. Taken with the paper, the label for treatment or condition translates to: 15 Gy SBRT to primary tumor, nephrectomy 4 weeks later. The sample here was blood, taken from a patient whose treatment included radiotherapy and nephrectomy. Receptors were obtained from a woman aged 45-60 years with renal cell carcinoma.

The rearrangement uses TRBV7-2 and TRBJ1-3, with D tentatively TRBD1 (5 bases). From germline, CDR1 is SGHTA and CDR2 FQGNSA. The length of the CDR3 is 16 residues. V lost 5 bases and J 0 bases, leaving 14 bases between the germline ends. The chain's CDR3 is CASSRGLGTSGNTIYF. CDR3 sequence (DNA): TGTGCCAGCAGCCGGGGTTTAGGGACCTCTGGAAACACCATATATTTT.

This clone was seen only once. The chain has TRBV28 and TRBJ2-7; tentatively, D is TRBD2 (5 bases). The CDR3 spans 15 residues. Trimming took off 5 bases at V and 3 bases at J, with 17 bases between the two ends. Germline V gives CDR1 MDHEN, CDR2 SYDVKM. The CDR3 loop is CASSAEGSANYEQYF. The CDR3 DNA reads as TGTGCCAGCAGTGCTGAGGGATCCGCCAACTACGAGCAGTACTTC.

This rearrangement joins TRBV10-1 to TRBJ2-7, with unresolved D. CDR3 length equals 13 residues. The germline V gene encodes CDR1 WNHNN and CDR2 SYGVQD (reference sequence). V was clipped by 0 bases and J by 12 bases, with 15 bases between them. The CDR3 loop is CASSESVDKARYF. CDR3 DNA sequence: TGCGCCAGCAGTGAGTCTGTGGATAAGGCGCGGTACTTC.

This clone has a handful of counts. This sequence joins TRBV9 and TRBJ1-6, with 8 bases that match TRBD1. The CDR3 covers 16 residues. Germline-derived CDR1 and CDR2 are SGDLS and YYNGEE. Trimming removed 3 bases from V and 3 bases from J; junction bases left unmatched: 5. CDR3 region: CASSAFGQGYNSPLHF. As DNA, the CDR3 is TGTGCCAGCAGCGCCTTCGGACAGGGCTATAATTCACCCCTCCACTTT.

The chain is built from TRBV27 and TRBJ1-1, with TRBD1 identical over 10 bases. Per germline, CDR1 MNHEY and CDR2 SMNVEV (reference sequence). This CDR3 region has 16 residues. Trimming took 4 bases from V and 4 from J; bases not matched to a gene: 9. This CDR3 reads CASSSNWDRGFTEAFF. Here the CDR3 DNA reads TGTGCCAGCAGTTCTAACTGGGACAGGGGATTCACTGAAGCTTTCTTT.

V usage is TRBV7-2 and J usage is TRBJ2-7; D is perhaps TRBD1 (5 bases). CDR3 size: 15 residues. V was pared by 8 bases and J by 2 bases, with 19 bases between. Germline V gene sequence: CDR1 SGHTA, CDR2 FQGNSA. CDR3 bases: TGTGCCAGCGGGCCTTTGATGGGGCCGCCCTACGAGCAGTACTTC. This sequence encodes CASGPLMGPPYEQYF.

The rearrangement uses TRBV5-4 and TRBJ1-1; possibly TRBD1 for D (5 bases). Germline values: CDR1 SGHNT, CDR2 YYREEE (reference sequence). With 0 bases removed from V and 0 bases from J, the gap between germline ends came to 18 bases. The CDR3 spans 18 residues. The CDR3 spells CASSLGGRVLSLNTEAFF. CDR3 DNA: TGTGCCAGCAGCTTGGGTGGCAGGGTACTTTCGCTGAACACTGAAGCTTTCTTT.

This chain joins TRBV2 and TRBJ1-1, with D possibly matching TRBD1 (6 bases). The germline V gene has CDR1 SNHLY and CDR2 FYNNEI. V lost 6 bases, J lost 6 bases, and 14 bases lay in between. The CDR3 extends over 13 amino acids. CDR3 DNA sequence: TGTGCCAGCAGCGGCCGACAGGCTGCTGAAGCTTTCTTT. Protein: CASSGRQAAEAFF.

The CDR3 region is CASSGPTSSEQYF. DNA of the CDR3: TGTGCCAGCAGTGGCCCCACTAGTAGCGAGCAGTACTTC. The V and J genes are TRBV25-1 and TRBJ2-7, with D perhaps matching TRBD2 (5 bases). The CDR3 loop spans 13 amino acids. V lost 4 bases, J lost 6 bases, and 13 bases lay in between. Germline CDR1 reads MGHDK; CDR2 reads SYGVNS.

The genes are TRBV7-9 and TRBJ1-1; no clear D. The CDR3 loop spans 14 amino acids. Germline V CDR1 and CDR2: SEHNR, FQNEAQ (reference sequence). Trimming shortened V by 2 bases and J by 4 bases, and 11 bases separated the two germline ends. The CDR3 loop reads CASSLFREGTEAFF. The CDR3 DNA sequence: TGTGCCAGCAGCTTATTTAGGGAAGGCACTGAAGCTTTCTTT. Supplemented by reference TRBV7-9 and TRBJ1-1, the full variable domain reads DTGVSQNPRHKITKRGQNVTFRCDPISEHNRLYWYRQTLGQGPEFLTYFQNEAQLEKSRLLSDRFSAERPKGSFSTLEIQRTEQGDSAMYLCASSLFREGTEAFFGQGTRLTVV.

Comment on this clone: Since a much larger clone is just one base distant, this may be a read error. This chain joins TRBV7-9 and TRBJ1-5; possibly TRBD1 for D (5 bases). Germline values: CDR1 SEHNR, CDR2 FQNEAQ (reference sequence). This CDR3 region has 15 residues. V dropped 1 base and J dropped 0 bases, with 7 bases sitting between them. Written as DNA, the CDR3 is TGTGCCAGCAGCTTAGGGCAGGGTAGCAATCAGCCCCAGCATTTT. It is translated as CASSLGQGSNQPQHF.

This clone came up once. V gene TRBV9 combines with J gene TRBJ1-1; no clear D. V was clipped by 3 bases and J by 4 bases, with 13 bases between them. Germline CDR1 is SGDLS and CDR2 is YYNGEE. This CDR3 spans 14 amino acids. The CDR3, as DNA: TGTGCCAGCAGCGCGACTCTGGCTGCCACTGAAGCTTTCTTT. Translating gives CASSATLAATEAFF.

This chain links TRBV19 with TRBJ1-2, with a weak D call TRBD1 (6 bases). The CDR3 is 13 residues long. CDR1 and CDR2 from the germline V gene are LNHDA and SQIVND (reference sequence). Trimming took off 1 base at V and 8 bases at J, with 11 bases between the two ends. The CDR3 protein is CASSIATGGGYTF. CDR3 bases: TGTGCCAGTAGTATAGCGACAGGAGGGGGCTACACCTTC.

The V and J genes are TRBV5-1 and TRBJ2-3, with D uncertain. Germline CDR1 is SGHRS and CDR2 is YFSETQ. This CDR3 contains 14 residues. V dropped 2 bases and J dropped 4 bases, with 11 bases sitting between them. DNA for the CDR3: TGCGCCAGCAGCTTAGATTACCCCCCAGATACGCAGTATTTT. This sequence encodes CASSLDYPPDTQYF.

About this clone itself: Other DNA sequences of this sample code for an identical CDR3. V gene TRBV28 combines with J gene TRBJ1-2; the match to TRBD1 covers 7 bases. J was trimmed by 5 bases and V by 5 bases; bases with no gene match: 2. This CDR3 comprises 12 residues. The V gene's germline CDR1 is MDHEN and CDR2 SYDVKM. In DNA form, the CDR3 reads TGTGCCAGCAGTCCGACAGGGTATGGCTACACCTTC. Residues: CASSPTGYGYTF.

This clone was seen once. The V call is TRBV9, the J call TRBJ1-2; 8 bases are shared with TRBD1. The CDR3 length is 15 residues. Germline trimming cut 4 bases from V and 0 bases from J; bases unmatched to any gene: 5. Germline lookup yields CDR1 SGDLS and CDR2 YYNGEE. The CDR3 reads CASSPGTGSNYGYTF. In nucleotides, the CDR3 is TGTGCCAGCAGCCCAGGGACAGGATCTAACTATGGCTACACCTTC. The full variable domain, in which reference TRBV9 and TRBJ1-2 provide the parts outside the CDR3, is DSGVTQTPKHLITATGQRVTLRCSPRSGDLSVYWYQQSLDQGLQFLIQYYNGEERAKGNILERFSAQQFPDLHSELNLSSLELGDSALYFCASSPGTGSNYGYTFGSGTRLTVV.

The chain combines TRBV10-1 with TRBJ2-2; 7 nucleotides align to TRBD1. CDR1 is WNHNN and CDR2 is SYGVQD in the germline V gene (reference sequence). This CDR3 comprises 15 residues. V shed 8 bases, J shed 8 bases, and the junction held 14 bases outside the gene matches. The CDR3: CASGEYRGRTGELFF. Written as DNA, the CDR3 is TGCGCCAGCGGAGAGTACAGGGGTCGGACTGGGGAGCTGTTTTTT.

This clone has only a few counts. The CDR3 DNA is TGCGCCAGCAGCTTGTGGACTAGCGGGGACAATGAGCAGTTCTTC. Residues: CASSLWTSGDNEQFF. The rearrangement links TRBV5-1 to TRBJ2-1; 12 bases fit TRBD2. Germline V CDR1 and CDR2: SGHRS, YFSETQ. The ends lost 1 base at V and 5 bases at J; junction bases unmatched: 1. The CDR3 sequence is 15 residues long.

The V and J genes are TRBV4-2 and TRBJ2-7, with 7 bases lining up with TRBD1. The CDR3 covers 14 residues. CDR1 and CDR2 from the germline V gene are LGHNA and YNFKEQ. The V gene end was trimmed by 1 base and the J gene end by 2 bases; junction bases not matched to a gene: 2. This chain's CDR3 is CASSQGQGTYEQYF. CDR3 DNA sequence: TGTGCCAGCAGCCAAGGACAGGGTACCTACGAGCAGTACTTC.

CDR3 protein: CASSPRQGTNYGYTF. As DNA, the CDR3 is TGTGCCAGCAGCCCACGACAGGGCACGAATTATGGCTACACCTTC. The chain recombines TRBV9 with TRBJ1-2; 7 positions match TRBD1. With 4 bases clipped from V and 5 bases from J, the junction kept 11 bases outside the gene matches. The CDR3 is made up of 15 amino acids. Germline CDR1 and CDR2: SGDLS and YYNGEE.

The chain joins TRBV20-1 to TRBJ2-5; D may be TRBD2 (6 bases). CDR3 size: 11 residues. V lost 7 bases and J 4 bases, leaving 10 bases between the germline ends. Per the germline V gene, CDR1 is DFQATT and CDR2 is SNEGSKA (reference sequence). CDR3 nucleotide sequence: TGCAGTGGCGGGATTAGAGAGACCCAGTACTTC. It specifies CSGGIRETQYF.

The chain carries TRBV4-3 and TRBJ1-1; D might be TRBD1 (5 bases). The CDR3 has 15 amino acids. V was cut by 1 base and J by 0 bases, with 9 bases left in between. Germline V gene lookup returns CDR1 LGHNA and CDR2 YSLEER. The CDR3 loop reads CASSQGHRMNTEAFF. The CDR3 nucleotides are TGCGCCAGCAGCCAAGGTCACAGGATGAACACTGAAGCTTTCTTT.

This clone has only one observation. V gene TRBV7-8 combines with J gene TRBJ1-5; 7 nucleotides line up with TRBD1. Germline values: CDR1 SGHVS, CDR2 FQNEAQ. CDR3 size: 16 residues. V gave up 4 bases and J gave up 0 bases; unmatched junction bases: 6. The CDR3 loop is CASSSSRGFSNQPQHF. In DNA, the CDR3 is TGTGCCAGCAGCTCGAGCAGGGGGTTTAGCAATCAGCCCCAGCATTTT. The full variable domain, completed using reference TRBV7-8 and TRBJ1-5, is GAGVSQSPRYKVAKRGQDVALRCDPISGHVSLFWYQQALGQGPEFLTYFQNEAQLDKSGLPSDRFFAERPEGSVSTLKIQRTQQEDSAVYLCASSSSRGFSNQPQHFGDGTRLSIL.

This clone appeared once. J is TRBJ1-5 and V is TRBV6-1, with D unresolved. The length of the CDR3 is 13 residues. V gave up 1 base and J gave up 7 bases, with 8 bases separating them. Germline V gene lookup returns CDR1 MNHNS and CDR2 SASEGT. The CDR3 DNA follows: TGTGCCAGCAGTGAAGGGGGAGGGCAGCCCCAGCATTTT. It yields the protein CASSEGGGQPQHF.

This chain links TRBV6-5 with TRBJ2-7; 12 bases agree with TRBD1. The germline V gene has CDR1 MNHEY and CDR2 SVGAGI. V shed 4 bases and J 5 bases; nucleotides not matched to a gene: 6. The CDR3 has 15 amino acids. CDR3 coding DNA: TGTGCCAGCAGTTCGCCGGGACAGGGGGCCCACGAGCAGTACTTC. It yields the protein CASSSPGQGAHEQYF.

A single count supports this clone. CDR3 sequence reads: CASSFGGAQDYGYTF. DNA of the CDR3: TGTGCCAGCAGCTTCGGGGGGGCGCAGGACTATGGCTACACCTTC. This sequence joins TRBV5-4 and TRBJ1-2; D possibly corresponds to TRBD1 (6 bases). The CDR3 loop spans 15 amino acids. The germline gives CDR1 SGHNT, CDR2 YYREEE (reference sequence). Trimming pared 2 bases from V and 3 bases from J, leaving 14 bases between.

The rearrangement uses TRBV6-5 and TRBJ1-3; D uncertain. Trimming left V 11 bases short and J 4 bases short, with 15 bases between. The CDR3 runs to 13 residues. CDR1 is MNHEY, CDR2 SVGAGI, per germline. DNA of the CDR3: TGTGCCGGGCGGGGAGGGTCCGGAAACACCATATATTTT. This gives the protein CAGRGGSGNTIYF.